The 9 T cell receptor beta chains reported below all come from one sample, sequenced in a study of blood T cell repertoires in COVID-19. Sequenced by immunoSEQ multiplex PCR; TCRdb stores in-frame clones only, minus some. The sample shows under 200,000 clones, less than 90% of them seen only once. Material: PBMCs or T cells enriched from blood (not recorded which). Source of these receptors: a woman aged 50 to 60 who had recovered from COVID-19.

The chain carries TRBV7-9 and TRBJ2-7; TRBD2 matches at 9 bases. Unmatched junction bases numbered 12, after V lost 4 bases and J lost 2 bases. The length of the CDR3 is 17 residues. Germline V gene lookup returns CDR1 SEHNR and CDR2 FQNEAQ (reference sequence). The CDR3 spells CASSSIRQAGGAYEQYF. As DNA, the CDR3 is TGTGCCAGCAGCTCAATAAGGCAAGCGGGAGGCGCCTACGAGCAGTACTTC. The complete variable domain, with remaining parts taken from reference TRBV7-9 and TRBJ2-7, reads DTGVSQNPRHKITKRGQNVTFRCDPISEHNRLYWYRQTLGQGPEFLTYFQNEAQLEKSRLLSDRFSAERPKGSFSTLEIQRTEQGDSAMYLCASSSIRQAGGAYEQYFGPGTRLTVT.

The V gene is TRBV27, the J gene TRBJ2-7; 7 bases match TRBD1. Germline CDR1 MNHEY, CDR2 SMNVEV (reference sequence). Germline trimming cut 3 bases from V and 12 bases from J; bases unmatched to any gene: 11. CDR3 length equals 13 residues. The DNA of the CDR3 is TGTGCCAGCAGTTTTAAGGGGGCCGGGGACCCGTACTTC. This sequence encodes CASSFKGAGDPYF.

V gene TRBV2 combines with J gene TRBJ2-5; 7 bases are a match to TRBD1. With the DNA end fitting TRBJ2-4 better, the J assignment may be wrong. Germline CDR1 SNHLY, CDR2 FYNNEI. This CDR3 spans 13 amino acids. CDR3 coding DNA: TGTGCCAGCAGAGACGACAGGGCCCACATTCAGTACTTC. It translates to CASRDDRAHIQYF.

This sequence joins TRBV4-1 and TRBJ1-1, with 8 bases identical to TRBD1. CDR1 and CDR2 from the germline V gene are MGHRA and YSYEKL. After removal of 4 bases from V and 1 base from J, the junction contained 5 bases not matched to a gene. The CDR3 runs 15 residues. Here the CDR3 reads CASSRGDRQNTEAFF. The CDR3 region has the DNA TGCGCCAGCAGCCGTGGGGACAGGCAGAACACTGAAGCTTTCTTT.

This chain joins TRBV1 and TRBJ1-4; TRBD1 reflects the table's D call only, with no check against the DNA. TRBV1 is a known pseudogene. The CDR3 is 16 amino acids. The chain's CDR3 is CTSSRPPGTKGEKLFF. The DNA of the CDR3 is TGCACCAGCAGCCGACCCCCCGGGACAAAAGGTGAAAAACTGTTTTTT.

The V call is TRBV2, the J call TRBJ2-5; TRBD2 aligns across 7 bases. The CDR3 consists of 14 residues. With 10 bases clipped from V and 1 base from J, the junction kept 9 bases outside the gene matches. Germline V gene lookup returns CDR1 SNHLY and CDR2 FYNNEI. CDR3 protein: CAKWEGLGQETQYF. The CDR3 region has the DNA TGTGCCAAATGGGAGGGCCTGGGCCAAGAGACCCAGTACTTC.

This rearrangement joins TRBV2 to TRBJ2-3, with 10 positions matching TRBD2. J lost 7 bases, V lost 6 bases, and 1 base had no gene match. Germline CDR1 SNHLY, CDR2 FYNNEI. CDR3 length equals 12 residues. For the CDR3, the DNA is TGTGCCAGCAGACTAGCGGGGTATACGCAGTATTTT. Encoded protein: CASRLAGYTQYF.

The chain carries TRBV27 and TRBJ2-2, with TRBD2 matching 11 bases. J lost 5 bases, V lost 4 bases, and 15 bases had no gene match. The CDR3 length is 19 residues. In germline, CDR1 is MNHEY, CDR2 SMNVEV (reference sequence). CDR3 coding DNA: TGTGCCAGCAGTTCTCCCTCTATCGTAGCGGGAGGGGAAACCGGGGAGCTGTTTTTT. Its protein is CASSSPSIVAGGETGELFF.

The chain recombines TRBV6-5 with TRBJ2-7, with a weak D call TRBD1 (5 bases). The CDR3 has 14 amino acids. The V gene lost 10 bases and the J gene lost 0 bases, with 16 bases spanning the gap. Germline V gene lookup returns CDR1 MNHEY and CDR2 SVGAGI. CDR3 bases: TGTGCCATCAAAGACAGTTACAGCTCCTACGAGCAGTACTTC. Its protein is CAIKDSYSSYEQYF.